The 13 T cell receptor beta chains presented below share a single source sample, sequenced in a study of T cell repertoires in cytomegalovirus infection (dated by TCRdb to the late 2010s). The sample was run on an Illumina HiSeq 1500. TCRdb passed the public sequencing reads through fastp at Q25 and MiXCR, retaining productive beta sequences. One record per CDR3 amino acid sequence lists the most common genes and DNA. The table for this sample lists under 850,000 distinct CDR3 sequences; roughly 30% of them were counted only once. Over 15% of the sample is in the top ten clones. The intended sense of this specimen's treatment or condition label: in vitro stimulation with specific CMV peptide epitopes to enrich CMV-specific T cells. Their antigens remain unidentified. The sample here was cultured PBMCs, taken from culture after CMV antigen stimulation. These receptors were taken from a human donor in good health (CMV status not recorded). Some clones in this sample may be carry-over from other donors' samples.

At least ten counts were recorded for this clonotype. The chain recombines TRBV12-3 or TRBV12-4 with TRBJ2-2; D is tentatively TRBD1 or TRBD2 (5 bases each). The V end lost 1 base, the J end lost 6 bases, and 9 bases lay between the germline ends. The CDR3 loop spans 14 amino acids. This chain's CDR3 is CASSLVRGAGELFF. The DNA for the CDR3 is TGTGCCAGCAGTTTAGTAAGAGGGGCCGGGGAGCTGTTTTTT.

The table lists this clonotype with a few counts. The chain is built from TRBV7-9 and TRBJ2-1, with TRBD2 identical over 10 bases. Germline V gene data show CDR1 as SEHNR and CDR2 as FQNEAQ (reference sequence). With V trimmed by 2 bases and J by 0 bases, 7 bases remained unmatched. The CDR3 length is 18 residues. This chain's CDR3 is CASSLRKAGGPSYNEQFF. The CDR3 coding sequence is TGTGCCAGCAGCTTAAGAAAAGCGGGAGGGCCCTCCTACAATGAGCAGTTCTTC. The full variable domain, with the rest looked up from reference TRBV7-9 and TRBJ2-1, is DTGVSQNPRHKITKRGQNVTFRCDPISEHNRLYWYRQTLGQGPEFLTYFQNEAQLEKSRLLSDRFSAERPKGSFSTLEIQRTEQGDSAMYLCASSLRKAGGPSYNEQFFGPGTRLTVL.

This clonotype has only a few counts. V gene TRBV6-1 combines with J gene TRBJ2-1; 11 bases are shared with TRBD2. With 8 bases clipped from V and 9 bases from J, the junction kept 15 bases outside the gene matches. CDR1 and CDR2 from the germline V gene are MNHNS and SASEGT. The CDR3 is 16 residues long. CDR3 sequence (DNA): TGTGCCAGCGCGTCCGCCATTCTCGGACTAGCGGGTGAGCAGTTCTTC. It specifies CASASAILGLAGEQFF.

The chain links TRBV20-1 to TRBJ2-7, with D possibly TRBD1 on 7 matching bases. V was trimmed by 4 bases and J by 6 bases, leaving 13 bases between them. Per the germline V gene, CDR1 is DFQATT and CDR2 is SNEGSKA (reference sequence). This CDR3 is 12 amino acids long. Written as DNA, the CDR3 is TGCAGTGCTATATACAGGGGAGGCGAGCAGTACTTC. As protein: CSAIYRGGEQYF.

J is TRBJ2-2 and V is TRBV20-1; TRBD2 is a possible D gene (5 bases). The length of the CDR3 is 15 residues. Trimming took 0 bases from V and 6 from J, leaving 14 bases between them. Germline V gives CDR1 DFQATT, CDR2 SNEGSKA (reference sequence). The CDR3 DNA reads TGCAGTGCTAGAGATTCGGGGTACCTGGCCGGGGAGCTGTTTTTT. Translation gives CSARDSGYLAGELFF.

The sample holds a few counts of this clonotype. The chain uses TRBV7-2 and TRBJ2-1; the D is unclear. The CDR3 extends over 15 amino acids. CDR1 SGHTA and CDR2 FQGNSA come from the germline V gene. V was shortened by 2 bases and J by 1 base, with 9 bases between the two germline ends. CDR3 amino acids: CASSLSLDSYNEQFF. In nucleotides, the CDR3 is TGTGCCAGCAGCTTAAGCCTCGATTCCTACAATGAGCAGTTCTTC.

The chain links TRBV5-1 to TRBJ2-7; 9 bases line up with TRBD2. V lost 0 bases and J lost 6; bases outside the gene matches: 7. In germline, CDR1 is SGHRS, CDR2 YFSETQ. The CDR3 consists of 15 residues. The CDR3 sequence is CASSLESREGLEQYF. CDR3 bases: TGCGCCAGCAGCTTGGAATCGCGGGAGGGCCTCGAGCAGTACTTC.

The rearrangement uses TRBV4-1 and TRBJ1-1; 7 bases fit TRBD1. CDR3 length equals 16 residues. Germline V lookup: CDR1 MGHRA, CDR2 YSYEKL. Trimming removed 1 base from V and 0 bases from J; junction bases left unmatched: 5. CDR3 DNA: TGCGCCAGCAGCCAAGGCCTCGGACAGGTGAACACTGAAGCTTTCTTT. It encodes CASSQGLGQVNTEAFF.

This chain joins TRBV28 and TRBJ2-2; possibly TRBD1 or TRBD2 for D (6 bases each). Germline CDR1 MDHEN, CDR2 SYDVKM. There are 15 residues in the CDR3. Between the trimmed V and J ends, which lost 7 bases and 7 bases, there was a span of 19 bases. CDR3: CASITRKGGGGELFF. The DNA of the CDR3 is TGTGCCAGCATCACTAGAAAGGGGGGCGGCGGGGAGCTGTTTTTT.

The V call is TRBV27, the J call TRBJ1-2; a possible D gene is TRBD1 (5 bases). V shed 3 bases and J shed 2 bases, with 10 bases lying between them. The germline gives CDR1 MNHEY, CDR2 SMNVEV (reference sequence). The CDR3 loop spans 14 amino acids. CDR3 residues: CASSLSRGNYGYTF. The CDR3 DNA reads TGTGCCAGCAGTTTGTCCCGGGGGAACTATGGCTACACCTTC.

This chain joins TRBV6-5 and TRBJ2-5; TRBD2 aligns across 11 bases. CDR3 length: 15 residues. Germline V gene lookup returns CDR1 MNHEY and CDR2 SVGAGI. The trim removed 10 bases at V and 4 bases at J, leaving 11 bases unmatched. The chain's CDR3 is CATQNSGRALETQYF. The CDR3 bases are TGTGCCACCCAGAATAGCGGGAGGGCCTTAGAGACCCAGTACTTC.

The genes are TRBV7-2 and TRBJ2-1, with TRBD2 matching 16 bases. V lost 3 bases and J lost 4; bases outside the gene matches: 9. The germline V gene encodes CDR1 SGHTA and CDR2 FQGNSA. The CDR3 sequence is 19 residues long. The CDR3 region is CASSLTGLAGGRNYNEQFF. CDR3 nucleotides: TGTGCCAGCAGCTTGACGGGACTAGCGGGAGGGCGAAATTACAATGAGCAGTTCTTC.

The chain employs TRBV7-2 and TRBJ2-1, with 8 nucleotides matching TRBD2. V lost 3 bases to trimming and J lost 8 bases; unmatched junction nucleotides: 9. This CDR3 contains 15 residues. Germline V gene data show CDR1 as SGHTA and CDR2 as FQGNSA. Here the CDR3 DNA reads TGTGCCAGCAGCTTCCTTGTAAGCGGGAGAGATGAGCAGTTCTTC. Its protein is CASSFLVSGRDEQFF.